This TCR beta chain was recovered during a study of early T cells in non-severe SARS-CoV-2 infection (dated by TCRdb to the early 2020s). At the level of the whole study: Bulk RNA from unsorted whole blood was used for TCR sequencing, so alpha and beta chains could not be paired.

A distance of 18 bases separates the germline ends of V and J, which lose 6 bases and 0 bases respectively. Including cysteine and phenylalanine, the CDR3 has 17 amino acids. Just the 51-base CDR3 DNA is kept, in frame starting at base 1. CDR1 and CDR2 were assigned from the germline V gene (reference sequence) as DFQATT and SNEGSKA. The protocol used for the library was 5' RACE. The instrument was a NextSeq 500. Unique molecular identifiers were attached to individual cDNA molecules in the TCR library protocol so that sequencing error and PCR bias could be corrected. Both TCR alpha and beta chains were sequenced, and tight co-correlation was observed between alpha and beta sequence abundances in each sample. From the authors' description of their analysis: V gene, J gene and CDR3 annotation of TCR sequences was performed with Decombinator V4. TCRs were defined as expanded if a significant change between any two time points was detected under a Poisson model with p below 0.0001. TCR abundances were normalised to the total number of TCRs sequenced per sample and were expressed as counts per million. TRAV1-2 paired with TRAJ12, TRAJ20 or TRAJ33 defined MAIT TCRs, while TRAV10 paired with TRAJ18 defined iNKT TCRs. VDJdb, accessed 1 November 2021, was searched for CMV, EBV and SARS-CoV-2 annotated TCRs, excluding TCRs annotated for multiple antigens. TCRdb ran its own pipeline on the public reads, namely fastp trimming at Q25 and MiXCR clone calling, and kept in-frame beta chains. CDR3 protein duplicates are merged, each entry listing the most common genes and DNA. TCRdb assigned the V and J calls; the authors' analysis was not used. Across this sample there are 60,000 to 75,000 distinct CDR3 sequences, with about 4.6% seen only once. The ten largest account for roughly 3.6% of the sample.

This clonotype was counted at least ten times. What antigen it recognizes has not been identified. Per-base quality was not reported, and no clone a single base away is much larger than it. What the study reported, not specific to this receptor: VDJdb matching was skewed toward anti-spike CD8 responses and likely underestimated virus-specific expansions by missing private and CD4 specificities.

The study was a case-control design nested within a healthcare worker cohort in London, UK, with weekly nasopharyngeal swab PCR tests and blood sampling. Healthcare workers were recruited between 23 and 31 March 2020, during the week of the UK lockdown, and were followed weekly for up to about 15 weeks. The starting material was whole blood, obtained at baseline. The clonotype was recovered from an adult who was a healthcare worker with PCR-confirmed SARS-CoV-2 infection or an uninfected control (not recorded which). The donor label of this sample is uncertain. In this chain, TRBV20-1 is recombined with TRBJ2-6, with the D call perhaps TRBD1 or TRBD2, as 5 bases match in each case. The encoded CDR3 is CSAAPGRSVSGANVLTF. The nucleotide sequence reads as follows: TGCAGTGCCGCACCGGGACGATCAGTCTCTGGGGCCAACGTCCTGACTTTC.